Here is one T cell receptor (beta chain) with its context. This entry belongs to a study of blood T cell repertoires in COVID-19. Using immunoSEQ multiplex PCR, the repertoire was profiled, and TCRdb retains in-frame clones only, with some absent. Altogether roughly 120,000 clones are present, about nine tenths being singletons, with the ten largest covering less than 9.5%. The CDR3 contains 14 residues. In germline, CDR1 is SQVTM, CDR2 ANQGSEA. With V trimmed by 4 bases and J by 1 base, 4 bases remained unmatched. This receptor was identified in a human donor in a cohort sampled during active COVID-19. The chain has TRBV29-1 and TRBJ2-7, with TRBD2 matching over 10 bases. The specimen was peripheral blood. CDR3 residues: CSVAGTSVSYEQYF. The DNA for the CDR3 is TGCAGCGTTGCCGGGACTAGCGTTTCCTACGAGCAGTACTTC.